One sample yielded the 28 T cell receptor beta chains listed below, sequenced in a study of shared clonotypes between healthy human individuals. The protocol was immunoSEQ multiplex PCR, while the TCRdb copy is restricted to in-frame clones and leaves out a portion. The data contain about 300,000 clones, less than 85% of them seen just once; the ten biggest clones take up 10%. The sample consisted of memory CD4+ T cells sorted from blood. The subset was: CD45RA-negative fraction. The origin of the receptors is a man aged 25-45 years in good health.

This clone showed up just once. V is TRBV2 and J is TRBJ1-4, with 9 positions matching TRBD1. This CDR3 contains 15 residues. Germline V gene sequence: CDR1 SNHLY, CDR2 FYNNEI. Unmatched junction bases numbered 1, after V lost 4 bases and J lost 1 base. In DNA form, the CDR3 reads TGTGCCAGCAGTGGACAGGGGGTAACTAATGAAAAACTGTTTTTT. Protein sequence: CASSGQGVTNEKLFF.

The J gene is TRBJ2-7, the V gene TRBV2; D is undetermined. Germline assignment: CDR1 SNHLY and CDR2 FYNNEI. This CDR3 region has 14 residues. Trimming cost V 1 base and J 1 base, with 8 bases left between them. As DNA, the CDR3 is TGTGCCAGCAGTGAAGTCCAGTTTTCCTACGAGCAGTACTTC. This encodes CASSEVQFSYEQYF.

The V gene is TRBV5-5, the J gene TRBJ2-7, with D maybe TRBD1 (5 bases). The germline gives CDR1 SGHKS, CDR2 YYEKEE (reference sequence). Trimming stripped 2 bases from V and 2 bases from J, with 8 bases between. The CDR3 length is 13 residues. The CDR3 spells CASSFQGTYEQYF. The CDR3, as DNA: TGTGCCAGCAGCTTTCAGGGAACCTACGAGCAGTACTTC.

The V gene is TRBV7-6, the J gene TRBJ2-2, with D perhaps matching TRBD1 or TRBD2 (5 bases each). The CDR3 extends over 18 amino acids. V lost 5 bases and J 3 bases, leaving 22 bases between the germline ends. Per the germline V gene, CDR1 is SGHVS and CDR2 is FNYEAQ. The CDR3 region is CASSAQGWGSADTGELFF. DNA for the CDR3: TGTGCCAGCAGCGCCCAAGGTTGGGGGAGTGCGGACACCGGGGAGCTGTTTTTT.

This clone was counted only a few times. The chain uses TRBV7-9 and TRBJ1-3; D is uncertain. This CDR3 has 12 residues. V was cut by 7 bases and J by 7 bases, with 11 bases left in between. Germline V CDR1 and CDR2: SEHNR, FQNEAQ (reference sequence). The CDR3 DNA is TGTGCCAGCAACCCAGGTGCTAACACCATATATTTT. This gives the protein CASNPGANTIYF.

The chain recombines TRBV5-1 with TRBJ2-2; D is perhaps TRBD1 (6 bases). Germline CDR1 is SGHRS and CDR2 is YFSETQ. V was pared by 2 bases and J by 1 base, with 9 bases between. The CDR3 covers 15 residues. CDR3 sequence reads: CASSLIQGNTGELFF. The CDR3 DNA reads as TGCGCCAGCAGCTTAATACAGGGGAACACCGGGGAGCTGTTTTTT.

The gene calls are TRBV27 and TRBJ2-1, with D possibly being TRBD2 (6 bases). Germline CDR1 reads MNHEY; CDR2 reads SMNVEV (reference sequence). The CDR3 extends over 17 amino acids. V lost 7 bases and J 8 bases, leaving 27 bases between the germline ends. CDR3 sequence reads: CASTPPGLGRGGDEQFF. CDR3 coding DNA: TGTGCCAGCACCCCCCCTGGCCTGGGAAGAGGCGGGGATGAGCAGTTCTTC.

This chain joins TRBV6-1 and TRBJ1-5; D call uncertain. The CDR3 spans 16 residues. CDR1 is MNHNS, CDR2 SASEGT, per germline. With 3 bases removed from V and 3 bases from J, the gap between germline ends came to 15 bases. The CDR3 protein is CASSDQNRGNNQPQHF. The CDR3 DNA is TGTGCCAGCAGTGATCAGAACCGGGGAAACAATCAGCCCCAGCATTTT.

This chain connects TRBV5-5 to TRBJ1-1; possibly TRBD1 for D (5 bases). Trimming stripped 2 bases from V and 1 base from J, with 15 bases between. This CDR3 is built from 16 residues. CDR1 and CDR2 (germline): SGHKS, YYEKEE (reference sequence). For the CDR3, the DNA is TGTGCCAGCAGCTTAAGTCAGAGGGGCTCGAACACTGAAGCTTTCTTT. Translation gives CASSLSQRGSNTEAFF.

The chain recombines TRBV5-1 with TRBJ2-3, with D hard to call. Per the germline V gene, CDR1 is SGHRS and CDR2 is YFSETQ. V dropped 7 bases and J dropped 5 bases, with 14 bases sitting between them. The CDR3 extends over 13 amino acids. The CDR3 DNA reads TGCGCCAGCTCCCTTAATGGGTTAGATACGCAGTATTTT. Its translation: CASSLNGLDTQYF.

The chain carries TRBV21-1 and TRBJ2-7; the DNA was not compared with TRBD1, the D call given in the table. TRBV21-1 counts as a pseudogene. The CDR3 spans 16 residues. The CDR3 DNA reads TGTGCCAGCAGCGCTTCGACAGGGGCCACCTCCTACGAGCAGTACTTC. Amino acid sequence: CASSASTGATSYEQYF.

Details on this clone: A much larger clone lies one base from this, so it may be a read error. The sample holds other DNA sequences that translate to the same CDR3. The CDR3 DNA follows: TGTGCCAGCAGGGAATCTGGGGCCAACGTCCTGACTTTC. As protein: CASRESGANVLTF. This chain uses TRBV25-1 with TRBJ2-6; D gene unclear. This CDR3 region has 13 residues. Germline assignment: CDR1 MGHDK and CDR2 SYGVNS. Based on the CDR3 plus reference TRBV25-1 and TRBJ2-6, the full variable domain is EADIYQTPRYLVIGTGKKITLECSQTMGHDKMYWYQQDPGMELHLIHYSYGVNSTEKGDLSSESTVSRIRTEHFPLTLESARPSHTSQYLCASRESGANVLTFGAGSRLTVL.

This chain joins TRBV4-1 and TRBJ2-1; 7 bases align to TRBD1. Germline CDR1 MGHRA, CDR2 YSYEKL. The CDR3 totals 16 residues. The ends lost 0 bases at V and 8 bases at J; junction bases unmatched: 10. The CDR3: CASSQEQGRDRDEQFF. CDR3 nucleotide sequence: TGCGCCAGCAGCCAAGAACAGGGGCGAGATCGGGATGAGCAGTTCTTC.

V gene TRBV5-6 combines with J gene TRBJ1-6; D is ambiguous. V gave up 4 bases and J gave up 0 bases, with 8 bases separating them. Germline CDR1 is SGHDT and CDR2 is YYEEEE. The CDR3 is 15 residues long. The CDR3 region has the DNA TGTGCCAGCAGCCGGGCGAGCTCCTATAATTCACCCCTCCACTTT. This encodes CASSRASSYNSPLHF.

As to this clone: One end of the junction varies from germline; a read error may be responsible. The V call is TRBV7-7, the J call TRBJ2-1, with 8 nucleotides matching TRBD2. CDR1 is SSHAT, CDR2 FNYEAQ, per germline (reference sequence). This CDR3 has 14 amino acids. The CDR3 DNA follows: TGTGCTAGCAGCCCGGGACTAGGGAACAATGAGCAGTTCTTC. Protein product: CASSPGLGNNEQFF.

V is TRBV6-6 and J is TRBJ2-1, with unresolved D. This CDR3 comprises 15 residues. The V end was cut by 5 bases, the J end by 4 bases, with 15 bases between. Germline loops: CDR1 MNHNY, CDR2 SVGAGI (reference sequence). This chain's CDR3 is CASSGVSPVYNEQFF. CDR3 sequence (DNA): TGTGCCAGCAGTGGTGTGTCCCCGGTTTACAATGAGCAGTTCTTC.

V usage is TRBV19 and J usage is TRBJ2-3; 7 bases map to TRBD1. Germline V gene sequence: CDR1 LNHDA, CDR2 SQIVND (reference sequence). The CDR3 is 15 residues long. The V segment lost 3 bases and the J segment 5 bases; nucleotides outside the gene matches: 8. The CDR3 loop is CASSILTGPQDTQYF. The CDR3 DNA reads TGTGCCAGTAGTATCCTGACAGGGCCCCAAGATACGCAGTATTTT. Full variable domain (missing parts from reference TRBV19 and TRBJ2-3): DGGITQSPKYLFRKEGQNVTLSCEQNLNHDAMYWYRQDPGQGLRLIYYSQIVNDFQKGDIAEGYSVSREKKESFPLTVTSAQKNPTAFYLCASSILTGPQDTQYFGPGTRLTVL.

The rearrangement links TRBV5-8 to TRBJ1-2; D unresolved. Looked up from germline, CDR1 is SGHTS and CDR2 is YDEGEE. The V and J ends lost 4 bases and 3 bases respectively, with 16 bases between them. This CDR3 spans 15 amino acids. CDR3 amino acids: CASSRDSLGYYGYTF. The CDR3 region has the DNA TGTGCCAGCAGCCGAGACTCGTTGGGTTACTATGGCTACACCTTC.

CDR3 in amino acids: CASSATSNTEAFF. The CDR3 DNA sequence: TGTGCCAGCAGCGCTACATCGAACACTGAAGCTTTCTTT. The V call is TRBV11-2, the J call TRBJ1-1; D gene ambiguous. The ends were cut back, 5 bases at V and 1 base at J, with 8 bases in the middle. In germline, CDR1 is SGHAT, CDR2 FQNNGV. This CDR3 has 13 residues.

The CDR3 DNA is TGTGCCAGCAGCTTGGCCGGTTTAGCGCACCAAGAGACCCAGTACTTC. Protein sequence: CASSLAGLAHQETQYF. The J gene is TRBJ2-5, the V gene TRBV5-4; D perhaps matches TRBD2 (5 bases). Trimming removed 0 bases at V and 0 bases at J, with 12 bases between. The germline V gene has CDR1 SGHNT and CDR2 YYREEE (reference sequence). CDR3 length: 16 residues.

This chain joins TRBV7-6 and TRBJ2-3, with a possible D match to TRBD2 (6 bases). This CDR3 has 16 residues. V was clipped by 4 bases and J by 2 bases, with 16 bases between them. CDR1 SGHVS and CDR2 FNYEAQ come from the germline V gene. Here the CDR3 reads CASSYRRDSFTDTQYF. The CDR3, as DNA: TGTGCCAGCAGCTACCGGCGGGACTCATTCACAGATACGCAGTATTTT.

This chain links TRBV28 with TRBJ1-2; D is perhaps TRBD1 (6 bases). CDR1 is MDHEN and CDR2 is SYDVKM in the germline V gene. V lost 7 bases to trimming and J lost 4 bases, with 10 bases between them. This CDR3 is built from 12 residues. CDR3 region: CASTPDSYGYTF. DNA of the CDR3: TGTGCCAGCACCCCGGACAGCTATGGCTACACCTTC.

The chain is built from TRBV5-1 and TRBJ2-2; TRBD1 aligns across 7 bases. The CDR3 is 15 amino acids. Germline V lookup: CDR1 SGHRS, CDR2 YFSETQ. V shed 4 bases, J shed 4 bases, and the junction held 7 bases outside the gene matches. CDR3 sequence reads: CASSRQGPGTGELFF. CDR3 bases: TGCGCCAGCAGCCGACAGGGTCCGGGCACCGGGGAGCTGTTTTTT.

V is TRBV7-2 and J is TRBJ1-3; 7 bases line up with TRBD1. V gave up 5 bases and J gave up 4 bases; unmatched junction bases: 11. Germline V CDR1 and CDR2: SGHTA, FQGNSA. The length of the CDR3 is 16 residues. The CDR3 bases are TGTGCCAGCAGCCAACAGACAGGGTATCCGGGAAACACCATATATTTT. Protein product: CASSQQTGYPGNTIYF.

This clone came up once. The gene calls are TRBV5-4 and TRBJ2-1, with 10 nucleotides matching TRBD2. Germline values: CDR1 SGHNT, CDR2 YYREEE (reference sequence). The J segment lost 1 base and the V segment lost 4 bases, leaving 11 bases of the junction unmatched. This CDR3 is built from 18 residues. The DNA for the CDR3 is TGTGCCAGCAGCCCGGCTAGCGGGAGTTTTATTTCCTACAATGAGCAGTTCTTC. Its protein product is CASSPASGSFISYNEQFF. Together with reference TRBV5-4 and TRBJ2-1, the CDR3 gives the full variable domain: ETGVTQSPTHLIKTRGQQVTLRCSSQSGHNTVSWYQQALGQGPQFIFQYYREEENGRGNFPPRFSGLQFPNYSSELNVNALELDDSALYLCASSPASGSFISYNEQFFGPGTRLTVL.

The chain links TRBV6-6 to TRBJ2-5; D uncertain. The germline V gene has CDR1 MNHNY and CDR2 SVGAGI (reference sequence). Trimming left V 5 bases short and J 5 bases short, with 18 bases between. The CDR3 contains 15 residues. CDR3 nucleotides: TGTGCCAGCAGTGCTGTGTCCGGGCTTAGTGAGACCCAGTACTTC. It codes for CASSAVSGLSETQYF.

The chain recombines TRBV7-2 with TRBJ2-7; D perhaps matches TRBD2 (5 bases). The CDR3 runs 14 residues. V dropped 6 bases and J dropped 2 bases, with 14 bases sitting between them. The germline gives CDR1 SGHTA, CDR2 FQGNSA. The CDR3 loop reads CASSDPSIPYEQYF. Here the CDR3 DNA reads TGTGCCAGCAGTGACCCTAGCATCCCCTACGAGCAGTACTTC.

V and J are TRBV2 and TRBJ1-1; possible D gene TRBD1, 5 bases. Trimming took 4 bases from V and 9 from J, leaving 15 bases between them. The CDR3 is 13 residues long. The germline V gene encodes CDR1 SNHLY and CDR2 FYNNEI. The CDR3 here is CASSGLGLRKAFF. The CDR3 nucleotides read TGTGCCAGCAGTGGATTGGGGCTAAGGAAAGCTTTCTTT. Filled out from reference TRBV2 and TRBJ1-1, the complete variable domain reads EPEVTQTPSHQVTQMGQEVILRCVPISNHLYFYWYRQILGQKVEFLVSFYNNEISEKSEIFDDQFSVERPDGSNFTLKIRSTKLEDSAMYFCASSGLGLRKAFFGQGTRLTVV.